Sequencing of this TCR beta chain was carried out in a study of metastatic and nonmetastatic thyroid tumors. Prior to thyroid surgery, none of the patients had received any treatment. Note on this clone: Antigen unknown.

With MiXCR, TCRdb reprocessed the PCR reads. The table shows roughly 89,000 clones, with around 13% occurring only once. Deletions cut 1 base from V and 9 bases from J, with 16 bases between. The CDR3 totals 14 residues. Germline V gene sequence: CDR1 SQVTM, CDR2 ANQGSEA. Overall study results and limits: Within blood and tumor, benign nodules reportedly had significantly lower TCR beta diversity than malignant thyroid tumors did.

The chain has TRBV29-1 and TRBJ2-1; D is tentatively TRBD1 or TRBD2 (5 bases each). This TCR came from a female donor with papillary thyroid cancer or a benign thyroid nodule (not recorded which). Some clones in this sample may be carry-over from other donors' samples. The sequenced material came from tumor tissue. CDR3 loop: CSVEGLSGAVEQFF. The DNA for the CDR3 is TGCAGCGTTGAAGGCCTATCCGGGGCGGTTGAGCAGTTCTTC.